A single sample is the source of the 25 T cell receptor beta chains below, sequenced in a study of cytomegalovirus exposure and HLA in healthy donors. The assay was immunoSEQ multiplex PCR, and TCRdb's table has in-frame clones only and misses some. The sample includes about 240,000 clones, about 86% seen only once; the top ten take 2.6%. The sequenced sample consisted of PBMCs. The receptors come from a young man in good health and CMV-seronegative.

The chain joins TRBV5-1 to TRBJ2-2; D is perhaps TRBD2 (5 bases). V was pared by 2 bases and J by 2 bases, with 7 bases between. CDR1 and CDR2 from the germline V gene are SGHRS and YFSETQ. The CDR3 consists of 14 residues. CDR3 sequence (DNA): TGCGCCAGCAGCTTCGGGGATAACACCGGGGAGCTGTTTTTT. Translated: CASSFGDNTGELFF.

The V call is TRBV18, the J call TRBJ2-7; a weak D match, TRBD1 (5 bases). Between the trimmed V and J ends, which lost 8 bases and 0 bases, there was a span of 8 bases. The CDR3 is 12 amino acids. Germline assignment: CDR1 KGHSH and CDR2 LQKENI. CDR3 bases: TGTGCCAGCGCCGACAGCTCCTACGAGCAGTACTTC. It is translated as CASADSSYEQYF. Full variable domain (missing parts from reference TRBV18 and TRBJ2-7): NAGVMQNPRHLVRRRGQEARLRCSPMKGHSHVYWYRQLPEEGLKFMVYLQKENIIDESGMPKERFSAEFPKEGPSILRIQQVVRGDSAAYFCASADSSYEQYFGPGTRLTVT.

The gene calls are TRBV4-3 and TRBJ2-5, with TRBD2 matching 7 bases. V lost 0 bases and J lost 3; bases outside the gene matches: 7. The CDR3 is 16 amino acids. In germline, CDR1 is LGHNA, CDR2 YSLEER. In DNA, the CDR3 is TGCGCCAGCAGCCAAGACCTTCGGGGGAGGGAAGAGACCCAGTACTTC. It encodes CASSQDLRGREETQYF.

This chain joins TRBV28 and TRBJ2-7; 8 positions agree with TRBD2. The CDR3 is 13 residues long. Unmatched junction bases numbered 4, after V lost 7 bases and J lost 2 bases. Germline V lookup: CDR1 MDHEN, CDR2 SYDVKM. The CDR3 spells CASKLAATYEQYF. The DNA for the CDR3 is TGTGCCAGCAAACTAGCGGCAACCTACGAGCAGTACTTC.

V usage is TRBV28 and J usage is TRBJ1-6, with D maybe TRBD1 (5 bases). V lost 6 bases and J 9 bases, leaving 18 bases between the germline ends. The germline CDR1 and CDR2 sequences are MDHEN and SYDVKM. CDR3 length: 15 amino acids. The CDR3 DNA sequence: TGTGCCAGCAGCCCACCCCGTGGGGCTCGTTCACCCCTCCACTTT. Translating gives CASSPPRGARSPLHF.

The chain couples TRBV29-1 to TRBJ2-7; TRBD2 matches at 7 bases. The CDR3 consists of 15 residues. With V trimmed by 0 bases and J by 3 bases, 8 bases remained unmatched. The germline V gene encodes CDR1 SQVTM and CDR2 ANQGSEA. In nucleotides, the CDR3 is TGCAGCGTTGAAGATCAGGGAGGGGCCGACTACGAGCAGTACTTC. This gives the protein CSVEDQGGADYEQYF.

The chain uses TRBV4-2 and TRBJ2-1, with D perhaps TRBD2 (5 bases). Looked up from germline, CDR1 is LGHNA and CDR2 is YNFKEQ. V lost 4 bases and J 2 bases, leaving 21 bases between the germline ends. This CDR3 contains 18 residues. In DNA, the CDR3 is TGTGCCAGCAGCCGGCTTGATTCTAAGTGGGAGACCTACAATGAGCAGTTCTTC. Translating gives CASSRLDSKWETYNEQFF.

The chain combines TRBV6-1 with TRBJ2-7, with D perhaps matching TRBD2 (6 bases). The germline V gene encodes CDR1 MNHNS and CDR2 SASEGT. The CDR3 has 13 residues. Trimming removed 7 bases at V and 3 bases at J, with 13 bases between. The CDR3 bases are TGTGCCAGCATTGGCGGGAACTTCTACGAGCAGTACTTC. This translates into CASIGGNFYEQYF.

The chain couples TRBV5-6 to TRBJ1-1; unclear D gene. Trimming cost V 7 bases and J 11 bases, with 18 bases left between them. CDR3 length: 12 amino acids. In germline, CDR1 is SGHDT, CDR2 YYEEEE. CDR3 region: CASSNQRFQAFF. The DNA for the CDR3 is TGTGCCAGCTCCAACCAGCGCTTCCAGGCTTTCTTT.

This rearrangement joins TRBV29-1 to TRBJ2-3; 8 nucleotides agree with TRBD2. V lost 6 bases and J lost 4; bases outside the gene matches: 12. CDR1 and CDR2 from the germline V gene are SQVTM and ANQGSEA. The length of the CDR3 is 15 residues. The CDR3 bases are TGCAGCGTGAGGGAGGACATGGGACTAGCAGATACGCAGTATTTT. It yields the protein CSVREDMGLADTQYF.

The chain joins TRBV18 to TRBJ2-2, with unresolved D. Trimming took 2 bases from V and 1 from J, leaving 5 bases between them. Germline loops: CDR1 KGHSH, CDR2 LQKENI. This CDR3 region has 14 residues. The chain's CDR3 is CASSPDWNTGELFF. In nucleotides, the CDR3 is TGTGCCAGCTCACCAGACTGGAACACCGGGGAGCTGTTTTTT.

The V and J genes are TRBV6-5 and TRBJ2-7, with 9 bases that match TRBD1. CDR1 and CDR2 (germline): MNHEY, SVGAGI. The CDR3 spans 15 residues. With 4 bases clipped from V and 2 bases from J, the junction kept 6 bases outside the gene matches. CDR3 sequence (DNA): TGTGCCAGCAGTTCCCCGGGACAGGGAACCTACGAGCAGTACTTC. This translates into CASSSPGQGTYEQYF.

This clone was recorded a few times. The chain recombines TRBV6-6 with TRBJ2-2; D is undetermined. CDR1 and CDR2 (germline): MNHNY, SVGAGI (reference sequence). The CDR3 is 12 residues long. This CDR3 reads CVSQTNTGELFF. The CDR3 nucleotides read TGTGTTTCCCAGACGAACACCGGGGAGCTGTTTTTT.

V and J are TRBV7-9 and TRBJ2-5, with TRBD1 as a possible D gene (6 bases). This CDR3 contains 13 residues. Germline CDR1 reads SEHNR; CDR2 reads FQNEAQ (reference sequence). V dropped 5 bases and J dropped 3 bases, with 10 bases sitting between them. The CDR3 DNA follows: TGTGCCAGCAGCCCGCGGACAGAAGAGACCCAGTACTTC. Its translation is CASSPRTEETQYF.

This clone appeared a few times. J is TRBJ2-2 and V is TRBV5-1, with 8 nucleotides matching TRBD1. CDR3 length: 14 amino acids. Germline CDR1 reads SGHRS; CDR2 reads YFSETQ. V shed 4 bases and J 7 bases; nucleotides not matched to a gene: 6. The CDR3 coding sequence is TGCGCCAGCAGCATGATGACAGGGGACGGGGAGCTGTTTTTT. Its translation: CASSMMTGDGELFF.

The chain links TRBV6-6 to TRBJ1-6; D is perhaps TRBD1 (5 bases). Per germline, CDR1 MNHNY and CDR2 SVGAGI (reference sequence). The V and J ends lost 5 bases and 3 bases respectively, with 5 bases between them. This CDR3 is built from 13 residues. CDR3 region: CASSGHYNSPLHF. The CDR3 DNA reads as TGTGCCAGCAGTGGACACTATAATTCACCCCTCCACTTT.

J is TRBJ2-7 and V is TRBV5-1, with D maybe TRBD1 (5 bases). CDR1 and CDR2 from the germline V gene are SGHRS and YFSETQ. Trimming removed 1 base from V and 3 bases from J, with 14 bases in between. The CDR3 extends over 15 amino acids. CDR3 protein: CASSLISGLGYEQYF. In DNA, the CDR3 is TGCGCCAGCAGCTTGATATCAGGGTTAGGCTACGAGCAGTACTTC.

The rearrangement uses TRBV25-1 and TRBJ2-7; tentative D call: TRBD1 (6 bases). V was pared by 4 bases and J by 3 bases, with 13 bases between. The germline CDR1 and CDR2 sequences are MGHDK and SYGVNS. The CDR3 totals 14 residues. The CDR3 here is CASSGHRADYEQYF. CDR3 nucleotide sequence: TGTGCCAGCAGTGGGCACAGGGCTGACTACGAGCAGTACTTC.

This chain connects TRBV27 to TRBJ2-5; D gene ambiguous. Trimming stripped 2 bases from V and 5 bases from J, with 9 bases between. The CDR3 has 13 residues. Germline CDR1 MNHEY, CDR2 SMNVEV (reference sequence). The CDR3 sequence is CASSLPGEETQYF. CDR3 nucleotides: TGTGCCAGCAGTTTACCCGGAGAGGAGACCCAGTACTTC.

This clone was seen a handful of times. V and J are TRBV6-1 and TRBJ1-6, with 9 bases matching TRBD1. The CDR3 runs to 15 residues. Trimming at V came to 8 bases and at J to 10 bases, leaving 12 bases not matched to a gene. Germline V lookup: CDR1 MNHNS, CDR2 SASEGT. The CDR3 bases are TGTGCCAGCCGCTTAGTACAGGGGGCTAGATCACCCCTCCACTTT. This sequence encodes CASRLVQGARSPLHF.

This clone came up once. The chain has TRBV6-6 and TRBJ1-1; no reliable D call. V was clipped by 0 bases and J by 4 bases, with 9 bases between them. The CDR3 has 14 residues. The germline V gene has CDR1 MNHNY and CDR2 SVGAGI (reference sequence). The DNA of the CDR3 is TGTGCCAGCAGTTACTCGAGCGTGAGCACTGAAGCTTTCTTT. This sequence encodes CASSYSSVSTEAFF.

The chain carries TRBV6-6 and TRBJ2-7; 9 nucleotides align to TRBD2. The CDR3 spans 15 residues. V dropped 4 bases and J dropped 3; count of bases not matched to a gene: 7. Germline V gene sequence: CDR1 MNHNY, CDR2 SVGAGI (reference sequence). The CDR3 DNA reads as TGTGCCAGCAGTTTAAACTTAGCGGGAGTCTACGAGCAGTACTTC. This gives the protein CASSLNLAGVYEQYF.

The chain's CDR3 is CASRLGGSGGYTF. DNA of the CDR3: TGTGCCAGCAGACTAGGGGGTTCCGGTGGCTACACCTTC. The rearrangement uses TRBV27 and TRBJ1-2; maybe TRBD1 (6 bases). Germline CDR1 and CDR2: MNHEY and SMNVEV (reference sequence). CDR3 length equals 13 residues. The V and J ends lost 6 bases and 7 bases respectively, with 15 bases between them.

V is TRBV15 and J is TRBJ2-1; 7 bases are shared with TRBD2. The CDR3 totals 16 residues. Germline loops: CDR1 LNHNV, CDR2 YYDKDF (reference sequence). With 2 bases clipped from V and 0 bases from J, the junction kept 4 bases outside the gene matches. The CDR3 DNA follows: TGTGCCACCAGCAGACCGAGCGGGGCCTCCTACAATGAGCAGTTCTTC. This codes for CATSRPSGASYNEQFF.

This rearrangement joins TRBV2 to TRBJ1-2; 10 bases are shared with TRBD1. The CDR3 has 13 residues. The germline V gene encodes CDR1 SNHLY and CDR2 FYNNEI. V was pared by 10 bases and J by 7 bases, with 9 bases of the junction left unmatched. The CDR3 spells CANRQGASGGYTF. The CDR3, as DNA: TGTGCCAACAGACAGGGGGCGTCGGGTGGCTACACCTTC.